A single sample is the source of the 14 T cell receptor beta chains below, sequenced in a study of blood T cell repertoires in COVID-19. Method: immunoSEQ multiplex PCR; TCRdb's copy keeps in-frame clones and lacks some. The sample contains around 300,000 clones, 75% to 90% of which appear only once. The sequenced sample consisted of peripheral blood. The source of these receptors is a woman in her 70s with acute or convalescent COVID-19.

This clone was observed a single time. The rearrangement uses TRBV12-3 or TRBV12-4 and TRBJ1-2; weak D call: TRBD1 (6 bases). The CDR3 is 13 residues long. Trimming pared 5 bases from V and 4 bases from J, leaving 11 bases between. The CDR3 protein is CASSTQGGYGYTF. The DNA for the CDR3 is TGTGCCAGCAGTACCCAAGGGGGCTATGGCTACACCTTC.

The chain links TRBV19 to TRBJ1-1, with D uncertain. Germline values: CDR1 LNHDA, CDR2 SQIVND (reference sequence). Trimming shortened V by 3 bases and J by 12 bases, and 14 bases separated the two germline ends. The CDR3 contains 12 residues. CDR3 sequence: CASSISSGRPFF. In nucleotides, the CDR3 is TGTGCCAGTAGTATTTCATCCGGGAGGCCTTTCTTT.

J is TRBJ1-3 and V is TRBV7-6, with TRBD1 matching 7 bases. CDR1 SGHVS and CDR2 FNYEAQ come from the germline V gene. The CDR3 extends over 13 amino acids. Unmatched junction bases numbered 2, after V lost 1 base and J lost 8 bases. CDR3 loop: CASSLGGTDTIYF. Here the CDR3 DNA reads TGTGCCAGCAGCTTAGGAGGGACAGACACCATATATTTT.

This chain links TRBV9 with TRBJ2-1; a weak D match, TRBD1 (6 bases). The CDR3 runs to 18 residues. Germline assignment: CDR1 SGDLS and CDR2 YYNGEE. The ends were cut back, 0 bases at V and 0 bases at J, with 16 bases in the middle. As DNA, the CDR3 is TGTGCCAGCAGCGTAGCGCCCTCCGGGACAAGCTCCTACAATGAGCAGTTCTTC. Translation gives CASSVAPSGTSSYNEQFF. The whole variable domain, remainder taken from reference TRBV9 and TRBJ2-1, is DSGVTQTPKHLITATGQRVTLRCSPRSGDLSVYWYQQSLDQGLQFLIQYYNGEERAKGNILERFSAQQFPDLHSELNLSSLELGDSALYFCASSVAPSGTSSYNEQFFGPGTRLTVL.

The CDR3 reads CASSTGQEAANVLTF. CDR3 in DNA: TGTGCCAGTAGTACCGGACAGGAGGCGGCCAACGTCCTGACTTTC. The V and J genes are TRBV19 and TRBJ2-6, with 7 bases aligning to TRBD1. The germline V gene has CDR1 LNHDA and CDR2 SQIVND (reference sequence). This CDR3 region has 15 residues. Germline trimming cut 4 bases from V and 6 bases from J; bases unmatched to any gene: 6.

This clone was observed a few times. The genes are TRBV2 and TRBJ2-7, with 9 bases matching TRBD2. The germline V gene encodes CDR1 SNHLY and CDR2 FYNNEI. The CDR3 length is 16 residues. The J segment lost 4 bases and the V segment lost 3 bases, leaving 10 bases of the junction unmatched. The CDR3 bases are TGTGCCAGCAGTGACCTTAGACTAGCGGTGAGGTACGAGCAGTACTTC. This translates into CASSDLRLAVRYEQYF.

The CDR3 nucleotides read TGTGCCAGCAGCTTGGATGCGGGGGGGGTTCCCCGGGAGCTGTTTTTT. It encodes CASSLDAGGVPRELFF. V and J are TRBV5-4 and TRBJ2-2, with 9 positions matching TRBD2. CDR1 is SGHNT, CDR2 YYREEE, per germline (reference sequence). The CDR3 runs to 16 residues. With V trimmed by 0 bases and J by 9 bases, 9 bases remained unmatched.

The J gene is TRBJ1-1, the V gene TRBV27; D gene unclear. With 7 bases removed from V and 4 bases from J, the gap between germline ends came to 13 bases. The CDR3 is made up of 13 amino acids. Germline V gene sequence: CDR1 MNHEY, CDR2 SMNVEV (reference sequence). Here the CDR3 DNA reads TGTGCCAGCACTGCTTTGTGGAGCACTGAAGCTTTCTTT. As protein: CASTALWSTEAFF.

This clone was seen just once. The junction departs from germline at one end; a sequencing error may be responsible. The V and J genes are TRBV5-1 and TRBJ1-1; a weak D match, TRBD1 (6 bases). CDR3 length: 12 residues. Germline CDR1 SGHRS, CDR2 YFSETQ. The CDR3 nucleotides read TGCGCCAGCACCAGGGAGGGGGTACAGGGAGCTTGG. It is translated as CASTREGVQGAW.

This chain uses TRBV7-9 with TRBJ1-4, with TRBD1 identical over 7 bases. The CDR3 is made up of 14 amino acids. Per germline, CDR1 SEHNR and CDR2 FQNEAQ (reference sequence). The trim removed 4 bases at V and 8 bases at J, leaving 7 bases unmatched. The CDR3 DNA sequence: TGTGCCAGCAGCTCCTACCAGGGGGAGGAAAAACTGTTTTTT. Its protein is CASSSYQGEEKLFF.

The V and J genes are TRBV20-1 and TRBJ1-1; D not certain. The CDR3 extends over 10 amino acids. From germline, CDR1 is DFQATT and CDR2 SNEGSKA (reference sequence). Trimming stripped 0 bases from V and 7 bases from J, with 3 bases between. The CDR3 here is CSARDLEAFF. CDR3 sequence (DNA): TGCAGTGCTAGAGATCTTGAAGCTTTCTTT.

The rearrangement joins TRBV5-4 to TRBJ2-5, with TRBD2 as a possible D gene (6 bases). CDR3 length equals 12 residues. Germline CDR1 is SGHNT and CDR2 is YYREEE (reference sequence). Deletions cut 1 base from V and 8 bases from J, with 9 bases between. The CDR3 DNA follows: TGTGCCAGCAGCTTGCCGCGGGGTACCCAGTACTTC. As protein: CASSLPRGTQYF.

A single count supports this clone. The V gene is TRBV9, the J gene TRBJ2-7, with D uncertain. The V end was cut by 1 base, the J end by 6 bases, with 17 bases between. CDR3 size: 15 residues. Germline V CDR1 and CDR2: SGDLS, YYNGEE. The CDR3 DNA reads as TGTGCCAGCAGCGTATTCTATCATCAGGTACGCGAGCAGTACTTC. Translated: CASSVFYHQVREQYF.

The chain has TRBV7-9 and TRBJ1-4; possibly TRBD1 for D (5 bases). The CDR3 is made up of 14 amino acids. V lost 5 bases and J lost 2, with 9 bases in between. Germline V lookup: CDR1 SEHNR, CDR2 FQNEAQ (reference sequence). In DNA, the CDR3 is TGTGCCAGCAGCCCCGGGACTACTAATGAAAAACTGTTTTTT. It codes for CASSPGTTNEKLFF. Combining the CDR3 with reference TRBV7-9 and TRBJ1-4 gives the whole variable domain DTGVSQNPRHKITKRGQNVTFRCDPISEHNRLYWYRQTLGQGPEFLTYFQNEAQLEKSRLLSDRFSAERPKGSFSTLEIQRTEQGDSAMYLCASSPGTTNEKLFFGSGTQLSVL.